A single sample gave rise to the 29 T cell receptor beta chains below, sequenced in a study of blood T cell repertoires in COVID-19 (dated by TCRdb to 2018 to 2021). The library was prepared using the immunoSEQ multiplex PCR assay. In TCRdb, the immuneACCESS table is reduced to in-frame sequences with V and J assigned. These tables do not hold every clone; where another copy was compared, an unresolved V gene accounts for under half, and the others remain unexplained. The sample yields about 120,000 clones; around 68% were counted once. Around 8% of the sample goes to the ten largest clones. Sequenced material: peripheral blood. All receptors derive from a woman aged 55 to 70 with acute or convalescent COVID-19.

The chain uses TRBV19 and TRBJ2-3; 10 bases agree with TRBD1. Germline loops: CDR1 LNHDA, CDR2 SQIVND (reference sequence). The J segment lost 2 bases and the V segment lost 5 bases, leaving 4 bases of the junction unmatched. This CDR3 spans 15 amino acids. The CDR3 nucleotides are TGTGCCAGTAGTGTGGGACAGGGGATCACAGATACGCAGTATTTT. It yields the protein CASSVGQGITDTQYF. Variable domain in full (rest from reference TRBV19 and TRBJ2-3): DGGITQSPKYLFRKEGQNVTLSCEQNLNHDAMYWYRQDPGQGLRLIYYSQIVNDFQKGDIAEGYSVSREKKESFPLTVTSAQKNPTAFYLCASSVGQGITDTQYFGPGTRLTVL.

Comments on this clone: Other nucleotide sequences from this sample produce the same CDR3. Here the CDR3 reads CASSLQSYEQYF. For the CDR3, the DNA is TGTGCCAGCAGCCTTCAGTCCTACGAGCAGTACTTC. The V call is TRBV3-1 (or the pseudogene TRBV3-2), the J call TRBJ2-7; D gene unclear. CDR3 size: 12 residues. Germline CDR1 LGHDT, CDR2 YNNKEL (reference sequence). Between the trimmed V and J ends, which lost 4 bases and 1 base, there was a span of 5 bases.

The V gene is TRBV21-1, the J gene TRBJ1-2; the D call TRBD1 from the table was never checked on the DNA. TRBV21-1 is recorded as a pseudogene. The CDR3 has 15 residues. The CDR3 region is CASSKAGQGSFGYTF. The CDR3 nucleotides read TGTGCCAGCAGCAAAGCGGGGCAGGGGTCTTTTGGCTACACCTTC.

This clone was seen at least ten times. The rearrangement joins TRBV7-9 to TRBJ1-6; 7 bases line up with TRBD1. The CDR3 extends over 15 amino acids. J gave up 6 bases and V 4 bases, and 6 bases lay outside the gene matches. Germline V gene lookup returns CDR1 SEHNR and CDR2 FQNEAQ (reference sequence). CDR3 in DNA: TGTGCCAGCAGCTCCGGGACAGAATTTAATTCACCCCTCCACTTT. The encoded protein is CASSSGTEFNSPLHF.

The chain carries TRBV5-1 and TRBJ1-2; 7 nucleotides agree with TRBD1. CDR1 is SGHRS, CDR2 YFSETQ, per germline. The ends lost 4 bases at V and 7 bases at J; junction bases unmatched: 7. The CDR3 length is 13 residues. The CDR3 nucleotides read TGCGCCAGCAGCAATATAACAGGGGTTGGCTACACCTTC. Encoded protein: CASSNITGVGYTF.

This chain links TRBV19 with TRBJ1-2, with TRBD1 matching 8 bases. Germline V lookup: CDR1 LNHDA, CDR2 SQIVND (reference sequence). V shed 4 bases, J shed 3 bases, and the junction held 16 bases outside the gene matches. CDR3 size: 18 residues. Written as DNA, the CDR3 is TGTGCCAGTAGTACTGTCGGTCCAGGGGGCGCGGTTTACTATGGCTACACCTTC. Its translation is CASSTVGPGGAVYYGYTF.

The chain employs TRBV5-4 and TRBJ2-7; the D gene is possibly TRBD1 (5 bases). Germline CDR1 and CDR2: SGHNT and YYREEE (reference sequence). The CDR3 spans 16 residues. The V and J ends lost 2 bases and 4 bases respectively, with 19 bases between them. The CDR3 is CASSFDPRASMYEQYF. In nucleotides, the CDR3 is TGTGCCAGCAGCTTCGACCCCAGGGCGTCCATGTACGAGCAGTACTTC.

There are a few counts of this clone. The chain joins TRBV7-2 to TRBJ1-6, with TRBD1 as a possible D gene (6 bases). The CDR3 has 17 amino acids. Trimming shortened V by 6 bases and J by 0 bases, and 15 bases separated the two germline ends. Germline V gene sequence: CDR1 SGHTA, CDR2 FQGNSA. The CDR3 coding sequence is TGTGCCAGCAGGGGGGCGGGGGCCAGCTCCTATAATTCACCCCTCCACTTT. Amino acids: CASRGAGASSYNSPLHF.

The J gene is TRBJ1-6, the V gene TRBV4-3, with D unclear. The CDR3 sequence is 15 residues long. Between the trimmed V and J ends, which lost 1 base and 5 bases, there was a span of 9 bases. The V gene's germline CDR1 is LGHNA and CDR2 YSLEER. CDR3 amino acids: CASSQVAANNSPLHF. The CDR3 DNA follows: TGCGCCAGCAGCCAAGTGGCGGCTAATAATTCACCCCTCCACTTT.

V usage is TRBV3-1 (or the pseudogene TRBV3-2) and J usage is TRBJ1-2; D gene ambiguous. Germline V gives CDR1 LGHDT, CDR2 YNNKEL (reference sequence). The V gene lost 3 bases and the J gene lost 2 bases, with 10 bases spanning the gap. The CDR3 sequence is 14 residues long. CDR3 region: CASSQPGYNYGYTF. As DNA, the CDR3 is TGTGCCAGCAGCCAGCCGGGTTACAACTATGGCTACACCTTC.

V and J are TRBV28 and TRBJ1-4; TRBD1 agrees at 7 bases. Germline assignment: CDR1 MDHEN and CDR2 SYDVKM. J gave up 0 bases and V 6 bases, and 7 bases lay outside the gene matches. The CDR3 loop spans 16 amino acids. The CDR3 sequence is CASSRDRLATNEKLFF. The CDR3 coding sequence is TGTGCCAGCAGCCGGGACAGACTTGCAACTAATGAAAAACTGTTTTTT. Looking up the rest from reference TRBV28 and TRBJ1-4 gives the full variable domain: DVKVTQSSRYLVKRTGEKVFLECVQDMDHENMFWYRQDPGLGLRLIYFSYDVKMKEKGDIPEGYSVSREKKERFSLILESASTNQTSMYLCASSRDRLATNEKLFFGSGTQLSVL.

The chain is built from TRBV28 and TRBJ2-7; no firm D call. This CDR3 has 13 amino acids. Trimming shortened V by 5 bases and J by 2 bases, and 10 bases separated the two germline ends. The germline V gene has CDR1 MDHEN and CDR2 SYDVKM. The chain's CDR3 is CASSKSVTYEQYF. CDR3 coding DNA: TGTGCCAGCAGTAAAAGCGTCACCTACGAGCAGTACTTC.

This clone was picked up a small number of times. The chain carries TRBV27 and TRBJ1-6, with 9 bases aligning to TRBD1. V was clipped by 2 bases and J by 8 bases; unmatched bases: 4. CDR1 MNHEY and CDR2 SMNVEV come from the germline V gene (reference sequence). The CDR3 sequence is 15 residues long. The CDR3 DNA reads as TGTGCCAGCAGTTTAGTAGGACAGGGGTATTCACCCCTCCACTTT. This sequence encodes CASSLVGQGYSPLHF.

This clone was seen only a few times. V and J are TRBV2 and TRBJ2-7, with TRBD1 matching 9 bases. Germline CDR1 is SNHLY and CDR2 is FYNNEI. This CDR3 is built from 14 residues. V was clipped by 6 bases and J by 2 bases; unmatched bases: 5. The CDR3 DNA reads as TGTGCCAGCAGATCCGGGACAGGGACCTACGAGCAGTACTTC. Amino acids: CASRSGTGTYEQYF.

This clone was detected only a few times. The chain employs TRBV29-1 and TRBJ2-7; 12 bases map to TRBD1. The germline V gene encodes CDR1 SQVTM and CDR2 ANQGSEA. The CDR3 extends over 14 amino acids. Trimming at V came to 5 bases and at J to 6 bases, leaving 8 bases not matched to a gene. The CDR3, as DNA: TGCAGCGTTTACGCCCGGGACAGGGGGCTCGAGCAGTACTTC. This sequence encodes CSVYARDRGLEQYF.

DNA of the CDR3: TGTGCCACCAGCATTGGTCGGACAGGGACCAATAATTCACCCCTCCACTTT. Encoded protein: CATSIGRTGTNNSPLHF. V is TRBV15 and J is TRBJ1-6; 8 nucleotides agree with TRBD1. CDR1 and CDR2 from the germline V gene are LNHNV and YYDKDF (reference sequence). This CDR3 comprises 17 residues. The ends lost 4 bases at V and 5 bases at J; junction bases unmatched: 10.

This chain uses TRBV5-6 with TRBJ1-5; D unresolved. The CDR3 covers 14 residues. Trimming shortened V by 4 bases and J by 0 bases, and 8 bases separated the two germline ends. Germline V gene lookup returns CDR1 SGHDT and CDR2 YYEEEE. CDR3 in DNA: TGTGCCAGCAGCCGACTCCTTAGCAATCAGCCCCAGCATTTT. This translates into CASSRLLSNQPQHF.

The chain's CDR3 is CASSGQGARAFF. The CDR3 nucleotides read TGTGCCAGCAGTGGACAGGGGGCGCGAGCTTTCTTT. V gene TRBV12-3 or TRBV12-4 combines with J gene TRBJ1-1, with 11 bases that match TRBD1. The CDR3 totals 12 residues. Trimming removed 5 bases from V and 10 bases from J; junction bases left unmatched: 3.

The V call is TRBV28, the J call TRBJ2-2; tentatively, D is TRBD1 (6 bases). Trimming cost V 6 bases and J 1 base, with 12 bases left between them. CDR3 length: 15 residues. Germline V gene lookup returns CDR1 MDHEN and CDR2 SYDVKM. The CDR3 DNA reads TGTGCCAGCAGCAAAGGGGGTGGGAACACCGGGGAGCTGTTTTTT. Translation: CASSKGGGNTGELFF.

In its sample, this clone was seen a few times. The chain carries TRBV9 and TRBJ2-2; a weak D match, TRBD1 (5 bases). From germline, CDR1 is SGDLS and CDR2 YYNGEE. Deletions cut 0 bases from V and 0 bases from J, with 9 bases between. The CDR3 is made up of 16 amino acids. CDR3 in amino acids: CASSVVTATNTGELFF. DNA for the CDR3: TGTGCCAGCAGCGTAGTGACAGCCACGAACACCGGGGAGCTGTTTTTT.

The chain employs TRBV6-6 and TRBJ1-1, with D unclear. The CDR3 covers 12 residues. The V gene's germline CDR1 is MNHNY and CDR2 SVGAGI (reference sequence). Trimming took off 6 bases at V and 5 bases at J, with 10 bases between the two ends. As DNA, the CDR3 is TGTGCCAGCAGACAAGGGAGGACTGAAGCTTTCTTT. It codes for CASRQGRTEAFF.

The genes are TRBV5-1 and TRBJ2-2; no clear D gene. The CDR3 consists of 14 residues. V was clipped by 0 bases and J by 6 bases, with 9 bases between them. Germline V lookup: CDR1 SGHRS, CDR2 YFSETQ. CDR3 nucleotides: TGCGCCAGCAGCTTGGACATCTTTGCCGGGGAGCTGTTTTTT. Protein: CASSLDIFAGELFF.

The chain joins TRBV5-6 to TRBJ1-1; the D is unclear. Germline assignment: CDR1 SGHDT and CDR2 YYEEEE. CDR3 length: 13 residues. V was shortened by 7 bases and J by 0 bases, with 10 bases between the two germline ends. The CDR3 DNA follows: TGTGCCAGCGGTCCGGGAGTGAACACTGAAGCTTTCTTT. Its protein product is CASGPGVNTEAFF.

The chain carries TRBV18 and TRBJ2-1; possible D gene TRBD1, 5 bases. V was shortened by 5 bases and J by 4 bases, with 12 bases between the two germline ends. Germline lookup yields CDR1 KGHSH and CDR2 LQKENI. The CDR3 consists of 14 residues. In nucleotides, the CDR3 is TGTGCCAGCTCATCTTCGACAGCGTACAATGAGCAGTTCTTC. It yields the protein CASSSSTAYNEQFF.

The gene calls are TRBV27 and TRBJ1-1, with TRBD1 as a possible D gene (6 bases). Trimming cost V 7 bases and J 12 bases, with 15 bases left between them. Germline CDR1 and CDR2: MNHEY and SMNVEV (reference sequence). This CDR3 contains 11 residues. The CDR3 sequence: CASIRGSFSFF. CDR3 DNA: TGTGCCAGCATCAGGGGCAGTTTTTCTTTCTTT.

The chain links TRBV3-1 (or the pseudogene TRBV3-2) to TRBJ2-7; 7 bases fit TRBD1. The CDR3 is 17 amino acids. Trimming took 0 bases from V and 0 from J; bases not matched to a gene: 8. Germline CDR1 and CDR2: LGHDT and YNNKEL (reference sequence). CDR3 sequence reads: CASSQEFFRGSSYEQYF. The CDR3 region has the DNA TGTGCCAGCAGCCAAGAGTTTTTCAGGGGGTCCTCCTACGAGCAGTACTTC.

The genes are TRBV27 and TRBJ1-5, with D maybe TRBD1 (5 bases). This CDR3 is built from 16 residues. Germline V CDR1 and CDR2: MNHEY, SMNVEV (reference sequence). Trimming stripped 2 bases from V and 5 bases from J, with 16 bases between. The CDR3 is CASSLHSTELDQPQHF. The CDR3 region has the DNA TGTGCCAGCAGTTTACACTCGACAGAGTTGGATCAGCCCCAGCATTTT.

This chain connects TRBV30 to TRBJ1-6; D gene ambiguous. Germline V gene lookup returns CDR1 GTSNPN and CDR2 SVGIG (reference sequence). The ends were cut back, 0 bases at V and 14 bases at J, with 14 bases in the middle. The CDR3 spans 13 residues. Here the CDR3 DNA reads TGTGCCTGGAGTGTACCCGGAGAAATCGCCCTCCACTTT. It codes for CAWSVPGEIALHF.

The V gene is TRBV10-3, the J gene TRBJ1-4; D ambiguous. The CDR3 is 14 amino acids. Germline lookup yields CDR1 ENHRY and CDR2 SYGVKD. Trimming cost V 4 bases and J 1 base, with 7 bases left between them. The DNA of the CDR3 is TGTGCCATCAGTGGGAGCCGAACTAATGAAAAACTGTTTTTT. As protein: CAISGSRTNEKLFF.